The rows below give T cell receptor beta chains drawn from one sample of a study of blood T cell repertoires in COVID-19. Sequenced by immunoSEQ multiplex PCR; TCRdb stores in-frame clones only, minus some. The sample contains roughly 280,000 clones, roughly nine tenths of which appear only once. The specimen sequenced was PBMCs or T cells enriched from blood (not recorded which). The receptors come from a woman aged 60-75 years who had recovered from COVID-19. The CDR3 runs from the conserved cysteine through the conserved F or W. A D gene is named only where the DNA matches it firmly. The size of a clone is reported for some rows only, either as once, few or many, or as a class for expanded clones.

v_gene,d_gene,abundance,j_gene,CDR3nt,CDR3aa
TRBV9,TRBD2,-,TRBJ2-1,TGTGCCAGCAGCGTAGGGGTAGCGGGAGGAAGGGGTGAGCAGTTCTTC,CASSVGVAGGRGEQFF
TRBV29-1,-,-,TRBJ1-3,TGCAGCGTGGAGACAGGCTCTGGAAACACCATATATTTT,CSVETGSGNTIYF
TRBV4-1,TRBD2,-,TRBJ2-7,TGCGCCAGCAGCCAAACTAGCGGGAGAGGCTACGAGCAGTACTTC,CASSQTSGRGYEQYF
TRBV5-1,-,-,TRBJ2-7,TGCGCCAGCAGCTTGGCTCTAGTCGCCTCGGACGAGCAGTACTTC,CASSLALVASDEQYF
TRBV5-5,TRBD2,few,TRBJ2-7,TGTGCCAGCAGCTTTAAGCGGGGGGCCTCCTCCGAGCAGTACTTC,CASSFKRGASSEQYF
TRBV5-6,TRBD2,-,TRBJ2-1,TGTGCCAGCAGCTTCGGACTAGCGGGGTACAATGAGCAGTTCTTC,CASSFGLAGYNEQFF
TRBV7-7,TRBD2,-,TRBJ2-1,TGTGCTAGCAGCTTCAGTACGAGCGGGAGTTACAATGAGCAGTTCTTC,CASSFSTSGSYNEQFF
TRBV9,-,-,TRBJ2-1,TGTGCCAGCAGCGTAAAAGCCTTCGGGCGGGGATCCTACAATGAGCAGTTCTTC,CASSVKAFGRGSYNEQFF
TRBV12-3/TRBV12-4,-,-,TRBJ1-2,TGTGCCAGCAGTCAATCCTACAGGGATGGCTACACCTTC,CASSQSYRDGYTF
TRBV2,-,-,TRBJ2-1,TGTGCCAGCAGTGCGGCTAGCGCCTACAATGAGCAGTTCTTC,CASSAASAYNEQFF
TRBV30,TRBD2,-,TRBJ2-1,TGTGCCTGGAGTCACGGGGGGGATGAGCAGTTCTTC,CAWSHGGDEQFF
TRBV2,-,-,TRBJ2-3,TGTGCCAGCAGAACTGAAGATACGCAGTATTTT,CASRTEDTQYF
TRBV5-1,TRBD2,few,TRBJ2-7,TGCGCCAGCAGCCAAGGGACTAGCTACGAGCAGTACTTC,CASSQGTSYEQYF
TRBV5-6,TRBD1,-,TRBJ2-5,TGTGCCAGCAGCTGGAGGACAGGGCGAGTCCAAGAGACCCAGTACTTC,CASSWRTGRVQETQYF
TRBV19,-,-,TRBJ1-3,TGTGCCAGTACACAGCGAAACACCATATATTTT,CASTQRNTIYF
TRBV10-3,TRBD2,-,TRBJ2-3,TGTGCCATCAGTGAGGGACTAGGGGCTTCAGATACGCAGTATTTT,CAISEGLGASDTQYF
TRBV14,-,-,TRBJ2-1,TGTGCCAGCAGCCAAGATTTGAGCGGAAACTACAATGAGCAGTTCTTC,CASSQDLSGNYNEQFF
TRBV27,-,-,TRBJ2-5,TGTGCCAGCAGTTTACAGGGTCAAGAGACCCAGTACTTC,CASSLQGQETQYF
TRBV9,TRBD2,-,TRBJ2-1,TGTGCCAGCAGTCCCGGGACTAGCGGGAGTGATGAGCAGTTCTTC,CASSPGTSGSDEQFF
TRBV9,-,-,TRBJ1-2,TGTGCCAGCAGCGTAGGCGTAGGGGCGAACTATGGCTACACCTTC,CASSVGVGANYGYTF
TRBV5-1,-,few,TRBJ1-3,TGCGCCAGCAGCTTGGACCAACTTCTCGGAAACACCATATATTTT,CASSLDQLLGNTIYF
TRBV7-9,-,-,TRBJ2-7,TGTGCCAGCAGCCCTTCGGGAGCCCACGAGCAGTACTTC,CASSPSGAHEQYF
TRBV28,-,-,TRBJ1-2,TGTGCCAGCAGTCCCCCCCCCGGGGTAGGGCGGGGCTACACCTTC,CASSPPPGVGRGYTF
TRBV10-3,TRBD1,-,TRBJ1-3,TGTGCCATCAGTCCGGGACAGGGTTCGAACACCATATATTTT,CAISPGQGSNTIYF
TRBV27,-,-,TRBJ1-3,TGTGCCAGCAGTCCCAGGGGAACTGGAAACACCATATATTTT,CASSPRGTGNTIYF
TRBV28,-,once,TRBJ1-5,TGTGCCAGCAGCATCCGATCAGGATATAGCAATCAGCCCCAGCATTTT,CASSIRSGYSNQPQHF
TRBV28,TRBD1,once,TRBJ2-1,TGTGCCAGCAGTCGTCCCGGGACAGGGTTTAAATACAATGAGCAGTTCTTC,CASSRPGTGFKYNEQFF
TRBV10-3,-,-,TRBJ2-3,TGTGCCATCACCAGGACAGCTAGCACAGATACGCAGTATTTT,CAITRTASTDTQYF
TRBV30,TRBD1,-,TRBJ2-6,TGTGCCTGGACCGGACAGGGAAGGGCCAACGTCCTGACTTTC,CAWTGQGRANVLTF
TRBV3-1/TRBV3-2,-,-,TRBJ1-2,TGTGCCAGCAGCCAAGATCTTCCGAGACAGTCGTTTGGCTACACCTTC,CASSQDLPRQSFGYTF
TRBV27,-,-,TRBJ2-7,TGTGCCAGCAGTTCTCGACAGCCCTACGAGCAGTACTTC,CASSSRQPYEQYF